These 17 T cell receptor beta chains were sequenced from one sample in a study of T cells in localized non-small cell lung cancer. The protocol was immunoSEQ multiplex PCR, while the TCRdb copy is restricted to in-frame clones and leaves out a portion. The sample records about 40,000 clones, roughly 79% being singletons. Sample: peripheral blood mononuclear cells, taken before any cancer treatment. The receptors stem from a male donor at least 60 years old with stage II lung adenocarcinoma.

This chain connects TRBV5-4 to TRBJ2-7; 12 bases line up with TRBD2. CDR3 length equals 16 residues. Germline values: CDR1 SGHNT, CDR2 YYREEE (reference sequence). The V gene end was trimmed by 3 bases and the J gene end by 7 bases; junction bases not matched to a gene: 11. In DNA, the CDR3 is TGTGCCAGCAGCTCTGGGGCTAGCGGGAGGGTCGGGGAGCAGTACTTC. This gives the protein CASSSGASGRVGEQYF.

The rearrangement uses TRBV30 and TRBJ1-2; TRBD1 is a possible D gene (6 bases). Germline loops: CDR1 GTSNPN, CDR2 SVGIG (reference sequence). This CDR3 has 14 residues. Trimming removed 2 bases from V and 5 bases from J, with 15 bases in between. CDR3 coding DNA: TGTGCCTGGAGTACACCGGGACAAGGGTATGGCTACACCTTC. Its translation is CAWSTPGQGYGYTF.

The table lists this clone with a few counts. This chain joins TRBV29-1 and TRBJ2-7; 8 nucleotides line up with TRBD2. CDR1 and CDR2 from the germline V gene are SQVTM and ANQGSEA. Unmatched junction bases numbered 0, after V lost 0 bases and J lost 2 bases. CDR3 length: 13 residues. For the CDR3, the DNA is TGCAGCGTTGAAGACGGGAGGGCCTACGAGCAGTACTTC. Amino acids: CSVEDGRAYEQYF.

This chain uses TRBV6-5 with TRBJ2-6; D remains ambiguous. CDR1 MNHEY and CDR2 SVGAGI come from the germline V gene. Trimming stripped 8 bases from V and 2 bases from J, with 7 bases between. This CDR3 comprises 13 residues. The CDR3 reads CASRGAGANVLTF. The CDR3 nucleotides read TGTGCCAGCCGTGGCGCTGGGGCCAACGTCCTGACTTTC.

V gene TRBV4-2 combines with J gene TRBJ2-3, with 8 bases aligning to TRBD2. V trimming: 1 base; J trimming: 6 bases; junction bases outside the gene matches: 9. Germline V gene sequence: CDR1 LGHNA, CDR2 YNFKEQ. This CDR3 spans 16 amino acids. The CDR3 nucleotides read TGTGCCAGCAGCCAAGGCGTGACTAGCGTGGGGGATACGCAGTATTTT. It translates to CASSQGVTSVGDTQYF.

The V call is TRBV12-5, the J call TRBJ2-2, with D unclear. Trimming stripped 8 bases from V and 0 bases from J, with 10 bases between. Germline V gene sequence: CDR1 LGHNT, CDR2 FRNRAP. CDR3 length equals 14 residues. The chain's CDR3 is CASSEDPNTGELFF. In DNA form, the CDR3 reads TGTGCTAGTTCCGAGGACCCGAACACCGGGGAGCTGTTTTTT.

This sequence joins TRBV28 and TRBJ2-7; D is unclear. V was pared by 3 bases and J by 3 bases, with 6 bases between. Per germline, CDR1 MDHEN and CDR2 SYDVKM. The CDR3 consists of 12 residues. CDR3: CASSFKGYEQYF. CDR3 sequence (DNA): TGTGCCAGCAGTTTCAAGGGCTACGAGCAGTACTTC.

This clone was picked up a small number of times. V and J are TRBV2 and TRBJ1-4; no clear D. This CDR3 is built from 14 residues. Looked up from germline, CDR1 is SNHLY and CDR2 is FYNNEI. The ends were cut back, 8 bases at V and 7 bases at J, with 17 bases in the middle. CDR3 sequence reads: CASCFRTTGEKLFF. CDR3 nucleotides: TGTGCCAGCTGCTTCCGGACGACGGGTGAAAAACTGTTTTTT. The full variable domain, in which reference TRBV2 and TRBJ1-4 provide the parts outside the CDR3, is EPEVTQTPSHQVTQMGQEVILRCVPISNHLYFYWYRQILGQKVEFLVSFYNNEISEKSEIFDDQFSVERPDGSNFTLKIRSTKLEDSAMYFCASCFRTTGEKLFFGSGTQLSVL.

The chain is built from TRBV30 and TRBJ1-2, with D hard to call. Looked up from germline, CDR1 is GTSNPN and CDR2 is SVGIG (reference sequence). CDR3 length: 12 residues. The ends were cut back, 3 bases at V and 6 bases at J, with 11 bases in the middle. The CDR3 DNA is TGTGCCTGGAGATCGCTACGGAATGGCTACACCTTC. It encodes CAWRSLRNGYTF.

The V gene is TRBV5-4, the J gene TRBJ1-2; D call uncertain. This CDR3 spans 13 amino acids. Deletions cut 2 bases from V and 1 base from J, with 6 bases between. From germline, CDR1 is SGHNT and CDR2 YYREEE (reference sequence). CDR3 sequence (DNA): TGTGCCAGCAGCTTAGAGGGTAACTATGGCTACACCTTC. This encodes CASSLEGNYGYTF.

The rearrangement links TRBV29-1 to TRBJ2-7; 9 bases map to TRBD1. Germline V gene data show CDR1 as SQVTM and CDR2 as ANQGSEA. Trimming at V came to 6 bases and at J to 7 bases, leaving 4 bases not matched to a gene. This CDR3 spans 11 amino acids. The CDR3 region is CSVGDREEQYF. For the CDR3, the DNA is TGCAGCGTCGGGGACAGGGAGGAGCAGTACTTC.

The chain joins TRBV21-1 to TRBJ2-4. TRBV21-1 is classified as a pseudogene. This CDR3 region has 16 residues. CDR3 region: CASSKGRQVAKNIQYF. CDR3 nucleotides: TGTGCCAGCAGCAAAGGGAGACAAGTAGCCAAAAACATTCAGTACTTC.

This chain joins TRBV5-1 and TRBJ2-3; 11 nucleotides line up with TRBD1. J gave up 4 bases and V 4 bases, and 2 bases lay outside the gene matches. Germline CDR1 SGHRS, CDR2 YFSETQ. CDR3 length equals 14 residues. The CDR3 region has the DNA TGCGCCAGCAGCCGGGACAGGGGGTCAGATACGCAGTATTTT. Translation: CASSRDRGSDTQYF. Complete variable domain (other parts from reference TRBV5-1 and TRBJ2-3): KAGVTQTPRYLIKTRGQQVTLSCSPISGHRSVSWYQQTPGQGLQFLFEYFSETQRNKGNFPGRFSGRQFSNSRSEMNVSTLELGDSALYLCASSRDRGSDTQYFGPGTRLTVL.

This chain uses TRBV6-5 with TRBJ1-1, with TRBD1 matching over 9 bases. The germline V gene encodes CDR1 MNHEY and CDR2 SVGAGI. V shed 5 bases, J shed 1 base, and the junction held 5 bases outside the gene matches. The CDR3 totals 15 residues. The CDR3 nucleotides read TGTGCCAGCAGTAGAGAGACAGGGGGGAACACTGAAGCTTTCTTT. Translating gives CASSRETGGNTEAFF.

This chain joins TRBV30 and TRBJ1-3, with D possibly TRBD1 on 5 matching bases. The germline V gene encodes CDR1 GTSNPN and CDR2 SVGIG (reference sequence). The CDR3 covers 14 residues. The V gene lost 7 bases and the J gene lost 7 bases, with 20 bases spanning the gap. CDR3 DNA: TGTGCCTTCAGAGACGGCAGTGGGGCGAACACCATATATTTT. As protein: CAFRDGSGANTIYF.

Note on this clone: The junction departs from germline at one end; a sequencing error may be responsible. The chain links TRBV7-2 to TRBJ2-7; TRBD1 might be the D (7 bases). Germline values: CDR1 SGHTA, CDR2 FQGNSA. The CDR3 contains 15 residues. The CDR3 region has the DNA TGTGCCAACAGCTTATGGGCAGGGGGGCACTACGAGCAGTACTTC. Its translation is CANSLWAGGHYEQYF.

CDR3 amino acids: CASSKSGSFTDTQYF. DNA of the CDR3: TGTGCCAGCAGCAAAAGCGGGAGTTTCACAGATACGCAGTATTTT. V gene TRBV5-8 combines with J gene TRBJ2-3; 8 bases are a match to TRBD2. Per the germline V gene, CDR1 is SGHTS and CDR2 is YDEGEE. V gave up 4 bases and J gave up 2 bases; unmatched junction bases: 6. The CDR3 length is 15 residues.